This entry concerns a single T cell receptor beta chain. Its antigen is not identified. Trimming left V 3 bases short and J 4 bases short, with 13 bases between. Germline V gene sequence: CDR1 MNHEY, CDR2 SMNVEV (reference sequence). The CDR3 runs to 15 residues. Produced via immunoSEQ multiplex PCR; TCRdb's table is partial and in-frame only. The repertoire holds roughly 86,000 clones, with approximately 92% as singletons. The data stem from a study of T cell responses to AZD1222 COVID-19 vaccine. Notes on the study in general: The sample set comprised mostly white British donors with more females, and clonal diversity was possibly underestimated. In the spike-specific TCR repertoire, nearly half reportedly target unmutated variant regions.

The V gene is TRBV27, the J gene TRBJ1-5, with a tentative D call TRBD1 (5 bases). The material sequenced was peripheral blood, taken on day 0 of AZD1222 vaccination. This clonotype originated in an adult in good health. The CDR3 region has the DNA TGTGCCAGCAGTTTCTCAGGGATTGGAAATCAGCCCCAGCATTTT. As protein: CASSFSGIGNQPQHF.